Presented here are 3 T cell receptor beta chains from one specimen sequenced in a study of beta chain features in type 1 diabetes. Of the isolated RNA, all was reverse transcribed, and so the sequenced material was expressed TCRB transcripts. The table came from immunoSEQ multiplex PCR; TCRdb's copy has only in-frame clones and leaves some out. Of 140,000 to 150,000 clones listed, roughly 10% were seen once; the top ten hold 1% to 1.5%. Sequenced material: naive CD4+ T cells from blood. The receptors come from a man younger than 35 in good health.

V and J are TRBV7-3 and TRBJ2-7; 9 bases are a match to TRBD1. Trimming took 5 bases from V and 2 from J; bases not matched to a gene: 7. The CDR3 runs 15 residues. Germline CDR1 reads SGHTA; CDR2 reads FQGTGA. DNA of the CDR3: TGTGCCAGCAGCCCACACGGGACAGGGACCTACGAGCAGTACTTC. As protein: CASSPHGTGTYEQYF.

This clone has a handful of counts. This chain links TRBV28 with TRBJ2-7, with 8 bases matching TRBD1. The CDR3 runs 14 residues. CDR1 and CDR2 from the germline V gene are MDHEN and SYDVKM. The V and J ends lost 6 bases and 2 bases, in that order; junction bases with no gene match: 6. The CDR3 region is CASRPGQATYEQYF. In nucleotides, the CDR3 is TGTGCCAGCAGGCCGGGACAGGCAACCTACGAGCAGTACTTC.

This chain uses TRBV4-1 with TRBJ2-3, with D possibly TRBD2 on 5 matching bases. Germline CDR1 and CDR2: MGHRA and YSYEKL. The CDR3 has 13 amino acids. With 8 bases removed from V and 4 bases from J, the gap between germline ends came to 13 bases. The CDR3 spells CASRGGRADTQYF. CDR3 sequence (DNA): TGCGCCAGCCGGGGTGGTAGGGCAGATACGCAGTATTTT.